The clone carrying this T cell receptor beta chain was observed once. The antigen remains unidentified. Some clones are missing from TCRdb's copy, which holds only in-frame ones; the method was immunoSEQ multiplex PCR. The sample consists of about 80,000 clones, roughly 90% of them appearing once. The data were taken from a study of graft-versus-host responses after intestinal transplantation. Study at large: Once they had received anti-thymocyte globulin induction, all recipients took tacrolimus and steroids for around 3 years. Overall study results and limits: Early post-transplant HvG declines showed an association with peak circulating GvH clone levels.

The CDR3 totals 14 residues. Germline CDR1 and CDR2: SGHAT and FQNNGV. The V end lost 1 base, the J end lost 0 bases, and 6 bases lay between the germline ends. The TCR originated in a human patient who received an intestinal transplant, so some T cells may come from the graft donor. The V call is TRBV11-2, the J call TRBJ1-1; D gene ambiguous. Sequencing was performed on PBMCs, taken 98 days after intestinal transplantation. The CDR3 loop is CASSLGRMNTEAFF. The CDR3, as DNA: TGTGCCAGCAGCTTAGGCAGGATGAACACTGAAGCTTTCTTT.